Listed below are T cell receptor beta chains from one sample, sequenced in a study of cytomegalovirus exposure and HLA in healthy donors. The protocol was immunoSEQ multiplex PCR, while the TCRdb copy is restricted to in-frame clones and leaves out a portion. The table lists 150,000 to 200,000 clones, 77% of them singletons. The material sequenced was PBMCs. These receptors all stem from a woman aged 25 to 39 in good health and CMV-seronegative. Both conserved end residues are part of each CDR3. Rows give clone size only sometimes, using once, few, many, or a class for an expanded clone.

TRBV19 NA CASSISGEQFF
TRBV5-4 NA CASSLRSNSSDSGANVLTF
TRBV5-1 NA CASIPSPGTDTQYF
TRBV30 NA CASETTIPRDTIYF
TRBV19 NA CASSLTGGGNGYTF
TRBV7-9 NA CASSPGTGGFYEQYF
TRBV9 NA CASSVGELARQRETQYF
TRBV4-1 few CASSQVGTGRYGYTF
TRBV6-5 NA CASSRLTALNTEAFF
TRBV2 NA CASSRAGGSTDTQYF
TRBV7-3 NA CASSLGLAADTQYF
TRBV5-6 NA CASSLFSTGVYSGANVLTF
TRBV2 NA CASSDDTGNQPQHF
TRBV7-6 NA CASSLADMNTGELFF
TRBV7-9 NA CASSLVAVGVSNEQFF
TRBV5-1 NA CASSQSVSGTAYEQYF
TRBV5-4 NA CASSFTLTGGGSSYNSPLHF
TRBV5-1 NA CASSLAEGNYGYTF
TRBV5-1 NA CASSSGQVNTGELFF
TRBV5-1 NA CASSTGTAIGYGYTF
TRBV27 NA CASSPTPGGGYNEQFF
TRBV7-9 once CASSLGVRVNTEAFF
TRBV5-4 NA CASIPEGVTEAFF
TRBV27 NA CASSPTPRQGNQPQHF
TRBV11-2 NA CASSSIFFRESYEQYF
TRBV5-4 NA CASSFRTGGTTDTQYF
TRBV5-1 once CASSPGQGAAGNTIYF
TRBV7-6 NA CASSPRELAGSTDTQYF
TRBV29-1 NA CSVSLRGEQYF
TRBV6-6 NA CASSLGLAASTDTQYF
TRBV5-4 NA CASSQSMIMSTEAFF
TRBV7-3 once CASSLTSSGQDGYTF
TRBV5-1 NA CASSLDRGNSPLHF
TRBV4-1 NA CASSQLGNTEAFF
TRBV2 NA CASSETFQGRNTEAFF
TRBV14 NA CASSLAGTGNEKLFF
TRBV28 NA CASLIDRAGTGELFF
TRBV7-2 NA CASSEKLQRGFTDTQYF